The 3 T cell receptor beta chains below all came from one sample that was sequenced in a study of cytomegalovirus exposure and HLA in healthy donors. Clones were sequenced by immunoSEQ multiplex PCR, and TCRdb holds only the in-frame ones, with some missing. Counted here are fewer than 200,000 clones, about 87% occurring once; the ten biggest clones make up roughly 1.4%. The source material was PBMCs. The source is a woman aged 25 to 45 in good health and CMV-seronegative.

V gene TRBV7-2 combines with J gene TRBJ1-3; D is ambiguous. V lost 8 bases and J lost 7, with 12 bases in between. CDR1 is SGHTA and CDR2 is FQGNSA in the germline V gene. The CDR3 extends over 12 amino acids. The CDR3 DNA is TGTGCCAGCGGATTCGAGGGTAACACCATATATTTT. Translating it yields CASGFEGNTIYF.

The J gene is TRBJ2-2, the V gene TRBV2, with 8 bases lining up with TRBD1. From germline, CDR1 is SNHLY and CDR2 FYNNEI. V dropped 9 bases and J dropped 5; count of bases not matched to a gene: 8. CDR3 size: 14 residues. This chain's CDR3 is CASTQGAVTGELFF. The CDR3 DNA reads as TGTGCCAGTACGCAGGGGGCAGTGACCGGGGAGCTGTTTTTT.

The chain has TRBV5-8 and TRBJ2-5; a weak D match, TRBD1 (5 bases). This CDR3 spans 15 amino acids. Trimming pared 5 bases from V and 2 bases from J, leaving 16 bases between. CDR1 SGHTS and CDR2 YDEGEE come from the germline V gene. This CDR3 is CASSQTWTKQETQYF. CDR3 in DNA: TGTGCCAGCAGTCAAACCTGGACAAAACAAGAGACCCAGTACTTC. Filled out from reference TRBV5-8 and TRBJ2-5, the complete variable domain reads EAGVTQSPTHLIKTRGQQATLRCSPISGHTSVYWYQQALGLGLQFLLWYDEGEERNRGNFPPRFSGRQFPNYSSELNVNALELEDSALYLCASSQTWTKQETQYFGPGTRLLVL.